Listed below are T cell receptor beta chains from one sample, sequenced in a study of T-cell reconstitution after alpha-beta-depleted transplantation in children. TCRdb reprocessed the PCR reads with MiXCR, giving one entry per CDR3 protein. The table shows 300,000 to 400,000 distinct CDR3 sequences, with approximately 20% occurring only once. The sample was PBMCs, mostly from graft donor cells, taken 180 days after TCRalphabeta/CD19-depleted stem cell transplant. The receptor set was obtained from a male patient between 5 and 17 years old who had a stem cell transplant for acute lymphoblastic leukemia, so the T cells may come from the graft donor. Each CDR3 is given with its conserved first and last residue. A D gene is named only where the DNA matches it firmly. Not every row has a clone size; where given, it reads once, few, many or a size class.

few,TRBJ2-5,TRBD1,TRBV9,TGTGCCAGCAGCGTAGTCGGGACAGGGGGAGAGACCCAGTACTTC,CASSVVGTGGETQYF
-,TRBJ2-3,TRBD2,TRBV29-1,TGCAGCGTTGAAGTCTTGGGACTAGCGGGAGCGACAGATACGCAGTATTTT,CSVEVLGLAGATDTQYF
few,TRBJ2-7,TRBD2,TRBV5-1,TGCGCCAGCAGCTTGAGAGTACTGGGGGGGAACAGCGGACGAAGCTCCTACGAGCAGTACTTC,CASSLRVLGGNSGRSSYEQYF
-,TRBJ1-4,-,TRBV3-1,TGTGCCAGCAGCATAACAGGACATGAAAAACTGTTTTTT,CASSITGHEKLFF
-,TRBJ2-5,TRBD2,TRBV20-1,TGCAGTGCTAGCCCGATTGAAAGCGGGGCGGAGTACCAAGAGACCCAGTACTTC,CSASPIESGAEYQETQYF
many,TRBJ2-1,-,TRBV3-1,TGTGCCAGCAGCCAAGATCTGACTATCTCCTACAATGAGCAGTTCTTC,CASSQDLTISYNEQFF
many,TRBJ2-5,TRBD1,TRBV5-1,TGCGCCAGCAGCTTACAACCCGGGACAGGCGGGGAGACCCAGTACTTC,CASSLQPGTGGETQYF
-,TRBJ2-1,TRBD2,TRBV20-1,TGCAGTGCTAGATGGTTGGAGGGACTAGCGGGGATCCGCTCCTACAATGAGCAGTTCTTC,CSARWLEGLAGIRSYNEQFF
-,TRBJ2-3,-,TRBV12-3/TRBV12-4,TGTGCCAGCAGTGGGGTCTCGGGACTCCGCACAGATACGCAGTATTTT,CASSGVSGLRTDTQYF
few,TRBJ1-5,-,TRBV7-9,TGTGCCAGCAGCTCGGACGGGTTCTATAGCAATCAGCCCCAGCATTTT,CASSSDGFYSNQPQHF
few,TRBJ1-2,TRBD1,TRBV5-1,TGCGCCAGCAGCTCCACCGGACAGGGTGACTATGGCTACACCTTC,CASSSTGQGDYGYTF
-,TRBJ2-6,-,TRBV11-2,TGTGCCAGCAGCACCCAAGGGGGGGGATCTGGGGCCAACGTCCTGACTTTC,CASSTQGGGSGANVLTF
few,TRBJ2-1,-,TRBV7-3,TGTGCCAGCAGCTATACCCGAGATCGGGAGAACTGGGTCAATGAGCAGTTCTTC,CASSYTRDRENWVNEQFF
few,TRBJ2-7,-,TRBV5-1,TGCGCCAGCAGCTTTCCCCGCGACGTCTACAGGCCGACCGACTACGAGCAGTACTTC,CASSFPRDVYRPTDYEQYF
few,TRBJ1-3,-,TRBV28,TGTGCCAGCAGTCCCTACGGGCTGAACACCATATATTTT,CASSPYGLNTIYF
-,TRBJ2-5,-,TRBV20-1,TGCAGTGCTTCCCCTGGGGGAGATCTGTACGAGACCCAGTACTTC,CSASPGGDLYETQYF
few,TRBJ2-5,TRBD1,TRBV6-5,TGTGCCAGCAGTTACGACAGGGGGCGGAAGACCCAGTACTTC,CASSYDRGRKTQYF
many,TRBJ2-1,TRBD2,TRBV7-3,TGTGCCAGCAGCTTATTCGCGACTAGCGGGAGTTTGAATGAGCAGTTCTTC,CASSLFATSGSLNEQFF
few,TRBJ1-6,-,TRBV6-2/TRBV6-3,TGTGCCAGCAGTTCACGACCGTGGACAAGATCTAGCTCCTATAATTCACCCCTCCACTTT,CASSSRPWTRSSSYNSPLHF
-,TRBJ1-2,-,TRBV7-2,TGTGCCAGCAGCCCGACCGCGGCAGGGCCTAACTATGGCTACACCTTC,CASSPTAAGPNYGYTF
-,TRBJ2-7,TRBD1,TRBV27,TGTGCCAGCAGTTTTGTGAGGGGGCGCGAGCAGTACTTC,CASSFVRGREQYF
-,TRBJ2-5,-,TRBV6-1,TGTGCCAGCAGACCCTGGACCAATCAAGAGACCCAGTACTTC,CASRPWTNQETQYF
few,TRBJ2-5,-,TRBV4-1,TGCGCCAGCAGCCAAGGGAGCGGACAAGAGACCCAGTACTTC,CASSQGSGQETQYF
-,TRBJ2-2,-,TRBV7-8,TGTGCCAGCAGCCTCTATTTGCGGAACACCGGGGAGCTGTTTTTT,CASSLYLRNTGELFF
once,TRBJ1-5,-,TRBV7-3,TGTGCCAGCAGCTTAAACGGCGGACCCAATCAGCCCCAGCATTTT,CASSLNGGPNQPQHF
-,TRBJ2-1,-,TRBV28,TGTGCCAGCAGCTCCCCGACTGGGGGCTCCTACAATGAGCAGTTCTTC,CASSSPTGGSYNEQFF
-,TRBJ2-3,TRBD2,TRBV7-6,TGTGCCAGCAGCTTACCCAAGGGACTAGCGGGGATATATAGCACAGATACGCAGTATTTT,CASSLPKGLAGIYSTDTQYF
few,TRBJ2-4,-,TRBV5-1,TGCGCCAGCAGCTTGGGTCGGGCCAAAAACATTCAGTACTTC,CASSLGRAKNIQYF
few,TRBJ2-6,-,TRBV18,TGTGCCAGCTCACCATTGGACGGGAAGGTGGGGGCCAACGTCCTGACTTTC,CASSPLDGKVGANVLTF
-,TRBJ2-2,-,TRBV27,TGTGCCAGCAGTTCCGGACTCTCCACCGGGGAGCTGTTTTTT,CASSSGLSTGELFF
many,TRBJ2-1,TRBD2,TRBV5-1,TGCGCCAGCGCTGCTAGCGGGTCCTACAATGAGCAGTTCTTC,CASAASGSYNEQFF
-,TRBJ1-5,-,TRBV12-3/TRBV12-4,TGTGCCAGCAGTTTGATAGGTCCTAGCAGTCAGCCCCAGCATTTT,CASSLIGPSSQPQHF
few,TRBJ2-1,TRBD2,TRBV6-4,TGTGCCAGCAGTGACGGGTTTGGGACTAGCAATGAGCAGTTCTTC,CASSDGFGTSNEQFF
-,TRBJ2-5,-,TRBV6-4,TGTCCCGGGGGTTGGGTAGAAGAGACCCAGTACTTC,CPGGWVEETQYF
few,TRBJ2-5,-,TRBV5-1,TGCGCCAGCAGCCCCCCTCCGCAAGAGACCCAGTACTTC,CASSPPPQETQYF
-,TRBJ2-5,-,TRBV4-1,TGCGCCAGCAGCCAATACGGGGGTGCAGGGGGGCAAGAGACCCAGTACTTC,CASSQYGGAGGQETQYF
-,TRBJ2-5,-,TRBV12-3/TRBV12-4,TGTGCCAGCAGTCCTATCCACAGCCAAGAGACCCAGTACTTC,CASSPIHSQETQYF
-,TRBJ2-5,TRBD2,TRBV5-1,TGCGCCAGCAGCTTGGAGGGACTAGCGGGACCCCAAGAGACCCAGTACTTC,CASSLEGLAGPQETQYF
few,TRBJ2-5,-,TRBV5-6,TGTGCCAGCAGCGGAGGGGGCCGTACTAGGACGGAGACCCAGTACTTC,CASSGGGRTRTETQYF
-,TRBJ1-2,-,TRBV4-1,TGCGCCAGCAGCCAAGTTTCCTCAGGGGAGTACTATGGCTACACCTTC,CASSQVSSGEYYGYTF
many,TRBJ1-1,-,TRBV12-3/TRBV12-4,TGTGCCAGCAGTTGGGGACAAGGGAACACTGAAGCTTTCTTT,CASSWGQGNTEAFF
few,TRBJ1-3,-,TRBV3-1,TGTGCCAGCAGCCAATATGGGGGATCCTCTGGAAACACCATATATTTT,CASSQYGGSSGNTIYF
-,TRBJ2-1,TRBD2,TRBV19,TGTGCCAGTAGCATACGGGGGGGCAATGAGCAGTTCTTC,CASSIRGGNEQFF
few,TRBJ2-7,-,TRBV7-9,TGTGCCAGCAGAGGGGCTGCCAACGAGCAGTACTTC,CASRGAANEQYF
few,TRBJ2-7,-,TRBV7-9,TGTGCCAGCAGCCTAGGACGCGCCGGGCACGAGCAGTACTTC,CASSLGRAGHEQYF
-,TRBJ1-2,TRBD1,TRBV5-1,TGCGCCAGCAGCTGGGGGACAGAAAATGGCTACACCTTC,CASSWGTENGYTF
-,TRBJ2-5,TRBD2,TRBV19,TGTGCCAGTAGTAACCCCTCAACTAGCGGAGGGGGAGAGACCCAGTACTTC,CASSNPSTSGGGETQYF
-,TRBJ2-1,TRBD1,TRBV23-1,TGCGCCAGCAGCCCGGGACAGGAGGGATACAATGAGCAGTTCTTC,CASSPGQEGYNEQFF
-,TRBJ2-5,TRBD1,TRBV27,TGTGCCAGCAGCCGGGACAGGGTGAGAGAGACCCAGTACTTC,CASSRDRVRETQYF
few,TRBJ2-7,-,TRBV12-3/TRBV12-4,TGTGCCAGCACCGATGACGGACCCTACGAGCAGTACTTC,CASTDDGPYEQYF
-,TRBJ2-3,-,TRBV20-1,TGCAGTGCTAGAGTAGGGATGGGCACAGATACGCAGTATTTT,CSARVGMGTDTQYF
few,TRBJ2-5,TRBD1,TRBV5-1,TGCGCCAGCAGCCCCGACAGGGGCCAAGAGACCCAGTACTTC,CASSPDRGQETQYF
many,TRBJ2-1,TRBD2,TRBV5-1,TGCGCCAGCAGCCCCGGACTAGCGGGAGATGAGCAGTTCTTC,CASSPGLAGDEQFF
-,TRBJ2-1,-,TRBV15,TGTGCCACCAGCTCCTTAGCACGACTAGGTCAAGAGCAGTTCTTC,CATSSLARLGQEQFF